The next 9 T cell receptor beta chains were all read from a single sample in a study of cytomegalovirus exposure and HLA in healthy donors. 13 Jbeta primers and 60 Vbeta primers were used for the PCR. Method: immunoSEQ multiplex PCR; TCRdb's copy keeps in-frame clones and lacks some. The sample contains approximately 130,000 clones, approximately 84% of which appear only once. The sample taken for sequencing was PBMCs. The receptor source for this set is a boy younger than 10 in good health and CMV-seronegative.

The gene calls are TRBV7-2 and TRBJ2-3; 11 positions agree with TRBD2. Germline V gene data show CDR1 as SGHTA and CDR2 as FQGNSA. There are 15 residues in the CDR3. J was trimmed by 4 bases and V by 2 bases; bases with no gene match: 2. As DNA, the CDR3 is TGTGCCAGCAGCTTACTAGCGGGAGGTCCAGATACGCAGTATTTT. Its translation: CASSLLAGGPDTQYF.

The V call is TRBV6-5, the J call TRBJ1-4, with 8 bases that match TRBD1. Germline assignment: CDR1 MNHEY and CDR2 SVGAGI. J gave up 7 bases and V 7 bases, and 5 bases lay outside the gene matches. CDR3 length: 13 amino acids. CDR3 nucleotides: TGTGCCAGCACGAGGACAGGGAGTGAAAAACTGTTTTTT. Translating gives CASTRTGSEKLFF.

The chain uses TRBV4-3 and TRBJ1-2; D gene ambiguous. The CDR3 has 15 residues. The germline V gene has CDR1 LGHNA and CDR2 YSLEER. Deletions cut 0 bases from V and 8 bases from J, with 16 bases between. Here the CDR3 DNA reads TGCGCCAGCAGCCAAGATGAGAGGTTCCCTAGGGGCTACACCTTC. It codes for CASSQDERFPRGYTF.

This clone was counted a single time. The V gene is TRBV27, the J gene TRBJ1-2; D unresolved. The germline CDR1 and CDR2 sequences are MNHEY and SMNVEV (reference sequence). CDR3 length: 16 amino acids. Trimming cost V 2 bases and J 8 bases, with 21 bases left between them. CDR3 sequence reads: CASSLGSRLEVGGYTF. For the CDR3, the DNA is TGTGCCAGCAGTTTAGGTAGCAGATTGGAGGTAGGAGGCTACACCTTC.

The rearrangement uses TRBV15 and TRBJ2-1; 7 bases fit TRBD2. Germline loops: CDR1 LNHNV, CDR2 YYDKDF (reference sequence). The CDR3 spans 15 residues. V lost 1 base, J lost 8 bases, and 8 bases stayed unmatched. The CDR3 is CATSRGTGGLDEQFF. The CDR3 DNA follows: TGTGCCACCAGCAGAGGGACGGGGGGTCTGGATGAGCAGTTCTTC.

J is TRBJ1-1 and V is TRBV5-1; D is uncertain. The CDR3 is made up of 16 amino acids. Trimming removed 0 bases from V and 1 base from J, with 13 bases in between. The germline V gene has CDR1 SGHRS and CDR2 YFSETQ. The CDR3 coding sequence is TGCGCCAGCAGCTTGGCGGCAGAGGCCCAGAACACTGAAGCTTTCTTT. Amino acid sequence: CASSLAAEAQNTEAFF.

This chain uses TRBV10-3 with TRBJ2-7, with a tentative D call TRBD1 (6 bases). Germline assignment: CDR1 ENHRY and CDR2 SYGVKD. This CDR3 region has 17 residues. The ends were cut back, 0 bases at V and 4 bases at J, with 19 bases in the middle. The CDR3 DNA reads as TGTGCCATCAGTGAGTCACTGATGGCAGGGGCCTTTTACGAGCAGTACGTC. Its translation: CAISESLMAGAFYEQYV.

J is TRBJ2-7 and V is TRBV7-8; TRBD1 agrees at 9 bases. The germline V gene has CDR1 SGHVS and CDR2 FQNEAQ. The CDR3 is made up of 14 amino acids. Trimming took 5 bases from V and 3 from J; bases not matched to a gene: 5. In DNA form, the CDR3 reads TGTGCCAGCAGCACCTGGGACAGGGACTACGAGCAGTACTTC. It yields the protein CASSTWDRDYEQYF.

V and J are TRBV10-3 and TRBJ1-2; D possibly corresponds to TRBD1 (6 bases). V was pared by 6 bases and J by 2 bases, with 10 bases between. CDR3 length equals 13 residues. From germline, CDR1 is ENHRY and CDR2 SYGVKD. The CDR3 spells CAIRTGPNYGYTF. CDR3 bases: TGTGCCATCAGGACAGGCCCAAACTATGGCTACACCTTC.